These 32 T cell receptor beta chains originate from one sample sequenced in a study of STAT5B mutations in CD4+ large granular lymphocyte leukemia. Some clones are missing from TCRdb's copy, which holds only in-frame ones; the method was immunoSEQ multiplex PCR. The sample records over 30,000 clones, 70% to 90% being singletons. Sample: CD4+ T cells from blood buffy coats. The origin of the receptors is a human donor in good health.

The rearrangement joins TRBV7-2 to TRBJ1-1; D is perhaps TRBD1 (5 bases). Germline CDR1 and CDR2: SGHTA and FQGNSA. The CDR3 sequence is 16 residues long. The V end was cut by 5 bases, the J end by 5 bases, with 21 bases between. CDR3 nucleotide sequence: TGTGCCAGCAGCGTAGACGGGGGAGGTATTGGGACTGAAGCTTTCTTT. Translated: CASSVDGGGIGTEAFF.

The chain joins TRBV28 to TRBJ2-1; 13 bases are a match to TRBD2. This CDR3 spans 18 amino acids. CDR1 and CDR2 from the germline V gene are MDHEN and SYDVKM. V dropped 6 bases and J dropped 2; count of bases not matched to a gene: 10. The CDR3 spells CASSTGTSGMVAYNEQFF. The CDR3 DNA follows: TGTGCCAGCAGCACCGGGACTAGCGGGATGGTGGCCTACAATGAGCAGTTCTTC.

This clone was recorded a few times. V usage is TRBV7-8 and J usage is TRBJ1-3; 7 bases fit TRBD1. CDR1 is SGHVS, CDR2 FQNEAQ, per germline. V lost 5 bases, J lost 2 bases, and 3 bases stayed unmatched. The CDR3 sequence is 14 residues long. The CDR3 coding sequence is TGTGCCAGCAGCGTCACAGGGGCTGGAAACACCATATATTTT. Its protein is CASSVTGAGNTIYF.

This chain uses TRBV27 with TRBJ2-7, with D maybe TRBD2 (6 bases). This CDR3 contains 15 residues. Germline values: CDR1 MNHEY, CDR2 SMNVEV (reference sequence). The V gene lost 3 bases and the J gene lost 2 bases, with 14 bases spanning the gap. CDR3 nucleotide sequence: TGTGCCAGCAGTTTGTCGGAGGGCCCCCCCTACGAGCAGTACTTC. The encoded protein is CASSLSEGPPYEQYF.

The chain employs TRBV5-4 and TRBJ1-4, with 11 bases lining up with TRBD1. V was pared by 9 bases and J by 3 bases, with 10 bases of the junction left unmatched. This CDR3 spans 16 amino acids. Germline V lookup: CDR1 SGHNT, CDR2 YYREEE (reference sequence). For the CDR3, the DNA is TGTGCCACTTCACGGACAGGGGGCGTCTCTAATGAAAAACTGTTTTTT. This encodes CATSRTGGVSNEKLFF. The complete variable domain, with remaining parts taken from reference TRBV5-4 and TRBJ1-4, reads ETGVTQSPTHLIKTRGQQVTLRCSSQSGHNTVSWYQQALGQGPQFIFQYYREEENGRGNFPPRFSGLQFPNYSSELNVNALELDDSALYLCATSRTGGVSNEKLFFGSGTQLSVL.

The chain carries TRBV19 and TRBJ2-1, with D hard to call. V was shortened by 10 bases and J by 4 bases, with 8 bases between the two germline ends. Germline V CDR1 and CDR2: LNHDA, SQIVND (reference sequence). The CDR3 loop spans 11 amino acids. The CDR3 DNA sequence: TGTGCCACCTCCCTTTACAATGAGCAGTTCTTC. Amino acids: CATSLYNEQFF. The whole variable domain, remainder taken from reference TRBV19 and TRBJ2-1, is DGGITQSPKYLFRKEGQNVTLSCEQNLNHDAMYWYRQDPGQGLRLIYYSQIVNDFQKGDIAEGYSVSREKKESFPLTVTSAQKNPTAFYLCATSLYNEQFFGPGTRLTVL.

CDR3 sequence: CASRPRETGGELFF. The CDR3 nucleotides are TGTGCCAGCAGACCGCGGGAGACGGGCGGGGAGCTGTTTTTT. The V gene is TRBV28, the J gene TRBJ2-2, with 7 bases identical to TRBD2. The junction had 8 bases not matched to a gene; V was cut back by 6 bases and J by 7 bases. From germline, CDR1 is MDHEN and CDR2 SYDVKM. This CDR3 region has 14 residues.

The gene calls are TRBV6-1 and TRBJ2-1, with TRBD2 matching 11 bases. The length of the CDR3 is 14 residues. Germline CDR1 reads MNHNS; CDR2 reads SASEGT. J gave up 12 bases and V 6 bases, and 10 bases lay outside the gene matches. CDR3 amino acids: CASRPGLAAFGQFF. Here the CDR3 DNA reads TGTGCCAGCAGGCCGGGACTAGCGGCCTTTGGGCAGTTCTTC.

The V call is TRBV7-2, the J call TRBJ1-5, with unresolved D. Germline loops: CDR1 SGHTA, CDR2 FQGNSA. The V end was cut by 0 bases, the J end by 2 bases, with 8 bases between. The CDR3 runs 15 residues. The CDR3 sequence is CASSLAGMRNQPQHF. CDR3 DNA: TGTGCCAGCAGCTTAGCAGGGATGCGCAATCAGCCCCAGCATTTT.

The V call is TRBV5-6, the J call TRBJ1-5; D remains unclear. V gave up 4 bases and J gave up 0 bases, with 14 bases separating them. Germline values: CDR1 SGHDT, CDR2 YYEEEE. The CDR3 contains 16 residues. CDR3 amino acids: CASSPDGPYSNQPQHF. The CDR3 DNA is TGTGCCAGCAGCCCGGACGGACCATATAGCAATCAGCCCCAGCATTTT.

This chain joins TRBV5-5 and TRBJ2-3, with TRBD2 identical over 9 bases. This CDR3 has 16 amino acids. V shed 0 bases and J 10 bases; nucleotides not matched to a gene: 12. CDR1 is SGHKS, CDR2 YYEKEE, per germline (reference sequence). CDR3 sequence reads: CASSLDIAGAGGAQYF. For the CDR3, the DNA is TGTGCCAGCAGCTTGGATATAGCGGGAGCAGGTGGGGCGCAGTATTTT.

This chain links TRBV9 with TRBJ2-7; 8 bases fit TRBD2. This CDR3 region has 15 residues. V shed 4 bases, J shed 2 bases, and the junction held 8 bases outside the gene matches. Germline CDR1 is SGDLS and CDR2 is YYNGEE. CDR3: CASSLGGTSTYEQYF. CDR3 nucleotides: TGTGCCAGCAGCCTAGGCGGGACTAGTACCTACGAGCAGTACTTC.

This chain connects TRBV21-1 to TRBJ1-1; TRBD1, as called in the table, went unchecked against the DNA. TRBV21-1 is shown as a pseudogene. CDR3 length equals 15 residues. The CDR3 region has the DNA TGTGCCAGCGATGGTCGACAGGGGAGGGAAACTGAAGCTTTCTTT. Translated, it gives CASDGRQGRETEAFF.

J is TRBJ1-3 and V is TRBV5-4; no firm D call. This CDR3 contains 15 residues. In germline, CDR1 is SGHNT, CDR2 YYREEE (reference sequence). V lost 3 bases to trimming and J lost 0 bases, with 10 bases between them. Written as DNA, the CDR3 is TGTGCCAGCAGCTCAGGCCGGAGCTCTGGAAACACCATATATTTT. This codes for CASSSGRSSGNTIYF.

The chain has TRBV7-9 and TRBJ2-1; 14 bases align to TRBD2. The CDR3 is 15 amino acids. Germline V gives CDR1 SEHNR, CDR2 FQNEAQ (reference sequence). The ends lost 5 bases at V and 7 bases at J; junction bases unmatched: 4. Here the CDR3 reads CASSPGLAGANEQFF. CDR3 sequence (DNA): TGTGCCAGCAGCCCGGGACTAGCGGGAGCGAATGAGCAGTTCTTC.

The chain uses TRBV28 and TRBJ1-2, with no clear D. This CDR3 is built from 14 residues. Trimming shortened V by 7 bases and J by 4 bases, and 16 bases separated the two germline ends. Looked up from germline, CDR1 is MDHEN and CDR2 is SYDVKM. Here the CDR3 reads CASIPGSRGYGYTF. In DNA form, the CDR3 reads TGTGCCAGCATCCCCGGGTCGAGAGGCTATGGCTACACCTTC.

This rearrangement joins TRBV9 to TRBJ2-7; 9 positions agree with TRBD2. The ends lost 4 bases at V and 4 bases at J; junction bases unmatched: 6. CDR1 is SGDLS and CDR2 is YYNGEE in the germline V gene. This CDR3 has 14 residues. The CDR3 here is CASSLNSGSYEQYF. The CDR3 DNA reads TGTGCCAGCAGCCTAAATAGCGGGAGTTACGAGCAGTACTTC.

This clone was seen a single time. Here the CDR3 reads CASSLDLGRGYFQPQHF. The CDR3 DNA follows: TGTGCCAGCAGCTTAGATTTGGGTCGGGGGTATTTTCAGCCCCAGCATTTT. The rearrangement links TRBV7-2 to TRBJ1-5, with D possibly being TRBD1 (5 bases). Per germline, CDR1 SGHTA and CDR2 FQGNSA. The length of the CDR3 is 17 residues. V was trimmed by 1 base and J by 6 bases, leaving 19 bases between them.

The V and J genes are TRBV10-3 and TRBJ2-3; D remains unclear. V was trimmed by 0 bases and J by 5 bases, leaving 6 bases between them. CDR3 size: 13 residues. Germline loops: CDR1 ENHRY, CDR2 SYGVKD. The CDR3 DNA is TGTGCCATCAGTGAGTCTGAGGTAGATACGCAGTATTTT. Protein: CAISESEVDTQYF.

V is TRBV7-9 and J is TRBJ2-1; 11 bases agree with TRBD2. The germline gives CDR1 SEHNR, CDR2 FQNEAQ (reference sequence). With 3 bases clipped from V and 0 bases from J, the junction kept 7 bases outside the gene matches. The CDR3 spans 18 residues. The CDR3, as DNA: TGTGCCAGCAGCTTGGGACTAGCGGCGAAGAGCTCCTACAATGAGCAGTTCTTC. It translates to CASSLGLAAKSSYNEQFF.

The CDR3 loop is CASSFEVRHQSATGELFF. CDR3 bases: TGTGCCAGCAGCTTCGAGGTGCGGCACCAGAGCGCCACCGGGGAGCTGTTTTTT. The V gene is TRBV27, the J gene TRBJ2-2, with D uncertain. CDR1 is MNHEY, CDR2 SMNVEV, per germline (reference sequence). This CDR3 has 18 residues. V gave up 6 bases and J gave up 4 bases, with 24 bases separating them.

The chain has TRBV21-1 and TRBJ1-2. TRBV21-1 is a pseudogene segment. The CDR3 has 14 residues. The CDR3 DNA reads as TGTGCCAGCAGCAAAGACGAGACGGCCGATGGCTACACCTTC. Translating it yields CASSKDETADGYTF.

The chain joins TRBV9 to TRBJ2-1, with D tentatively TRBD2 (6 bases). V was clipped by 0 bases and J by 2 bases, with 9 bases between them. The germline gives CDR1 SGDLS, CDR2 YYNGEE. CDR3 size: 15 residues. The CDR3, as DNA: TGTGCCAGCAGCGTAGCCCCGGGGGCCTACAATGAGCAGTTCTTC. It translates to CASSVAPGAYNEQFF.

This sequence joins TRBV2 and TRBJ1-4; no reliable D call. The germline CDR1 and CDR2 sequences are SNHLY and FYNNEI. CDR3 size: 11 residues. The V and J ends lost 4 bases and 14 bases respectively, with 11 bases between them. This CDR3 reads CASSVPGWLFF. As DNA, the CDR3 is TGTGCCAGCAGTGTCCCGGGATGGCTGTTTTTT.

CDR3 bases: TGCGCCAGCAGCTTGGATGGAGGGATAACTGGGGCCAACGTCCTGACTTTC. It is translated as CASSLDGGITGANVLTF. J is TRBJ2-6 and V is TRBV5-1; tentatively, D is TRBD2 (6 bases). The CDR3 loop spans 17 amino acids. The V end was cut by 0 bases, the J end by 2 bases, with 12 bases between. Germline values: CDR1 SGHRS, CDR2 YFSETQ. Full variable domain (outside the CDR3, taken from reference TRBV5-1 and TRBJ2-6): KAGVTQTPRYLIKTRGQQVTLSCSPISGHRSVSWYQQTPGQGLQFLFEYFSETQRNKGNFPGRFSGRQFSNSRSEMNVSTLELGDSALYLCASSLDGGITGANVLTFGAGSRLTVL.

The chain employs TRBV9 and TRBJ2-5; a weak D match, TRBD2 (5 bases). The CDR3 has 15 residues. V dropped 3 bases and J dropped 2 bases, with 14 bases sitting between them. CDR1 and CDR2 (germline): SGDLS, YYNGEE. The CDR3 DNA sequence: TGTGCCAGCAGCGCGAGACTAAGCGATCAAGAGACCCAGTACTTC. Encoded protein: CASSARLSDQETQYF.

The V call is TRBV11-3, the J call TRBJ2-1; 7 nucleotides agree with TRBD2. CDR1 is SGHNT, CDR2 YENEEA, per germline. V shed 2 bases and J 8 bases; nucleotides not matched to a gene: 6. This CDR3 spans 14 amino acids. This CDR3 is CASSLSLGGDEQFF. The CDR3 DNA follows: TGTGCCAGCAGCTTATCCTTGGGGGGGGATGAGCAGTTCTTC.

V usage is TRBV7-6 and J usage is TRBJ1-3; 9 nucleotides line up with TRBD1. This CDR3 comprises 16 residues. Germline V gives CDR1 SGHVS, CDR2 FNYEAQ. The V gene end was trimmed by 2 bases and the J gene end by 4 bases; junction bases not matched to a gene: 6. The CDR3 here is CASSLRQGDSGNTIYF. Here the CDR3 DNA reads TGTGCCAGCAGCTTAAGACAGGGGGATTCCGGAAACACCATATATTTT.

The CDR3 protein is CASSLDQGPRYEQYF. In DNA, the CDR3 is TGTGCCAGCAGCTTAGACCAGGGCCCACGATACGAGCAGTACTTC. This chain uses TRBV7-9 with TRBJ2-7; possibly TRBD1 for D (5 bases). Germline-derived CDR1 and CDR2 are SEHNR and FQNEAQ (reference sequence). Trimming took 1 base from V and 4 from J, leaving 14 bases between them. The CDR3 contains 15 residues.

This chain links TRBV19 with TRBJ2-1, with TRBD2 matching 15 bases. J lost 0 bases, V lost 6 bases, and 9 bases had no gene match. Per the germline V gene, CDR1 is LNHDA and CDR2 is SQIVND (reference sequence). CDR3 size: 19 residues. CDR3 DNA sequence: TGTGCCAGTAGAGGACTAGCGGGAGGGCCTACTAGCTCCTACAATGAGCAGTTCTTC. It specifies CASRGLAGGPTSSYNEQFF.

The chain carries TRBV2 and TRBJ1-1; D is unresolved. Trimming left V 10 bases short and J 6 bases short, with 21 bases between. This CDR3 is built from 14 residues. Germline V gene lookup returns CDR1 SNHLY and CDR2 FYNNEI. The DNA for the CDR3 is TGTGCCACCCCTAAGGACCCGGGAATGTCTGAAGCTTTCTTT. Amino acid sequence: CATPKDPGMSEAFF.

The V call is TRBV5-1, the J call TRBJ1-4, with 9 nucleotides matching TRBD1. V lost 3 bases and J lost 8; bases outside the gene matches: 8. The CDR3 loop spans 15 amino acids. Germline lookup yields CDR1 SGHRS and CDR2 YFSETQ. CDR3 residues: CASSSTGQGGEKLFF. The CDR3 bases are TGCGCCAGCAGCTCGACGGGACAGGGAGGAGAAAAACTGTTTTTT.